The clone carrying this T cell receptor (beta chain) showed up many times. Its antigen is currently unknown. One junction end disagrees with the germline gene, perhaps due to a read error. cDNA was made by 5'RACE with 10-nucleotide random UMIs. TCRdb redid the calling of the 5' RACE reads with MiXCR, one entry per CDR3 protein. The sample shows some 60,000 distinct CDR3 sequences, less than 10% of them seen only once. The sample is drawn from a study of neurological immune-mediated disorders. Study-level points and caveats: Patients with HTLV-1-associated myelopathy had the highest level of TCR clonal expansion, whereas patients with multiple sclerosis had the lowest level, falling beneath the level found in healthy controls. None of the CDR3 amino acid sequences of expanded clones were shared across subjects, and this suggested private repertoires in all groups.

Time point in this sample: longitudinal time-point 2. The germline V gene has CDR1 SGHDN and CDR2 FVKESK. The CDR3 has 13 residues. The sample taken for sequencing was PBMCs. The V call is TRBV14, the J call TRBJ1-1, with D perhaps matching TRBD1 (5 bases). The sequence was obtained from a man under 40 in good health. The CDR3 DNA is TGTGCCAGCAGCGTGTCTTGGGACCTAGAACCTCGCTTT. Its protein is CASSVSWDLEPRF.